The present entry profiles one T cell receptor beta chain with its context. The length of the CDR3 is 15 residues. CDR1 is MNHEY, CDR2 SVGAGI, per germline. The V end lost 0 bases, the J end lost 0 bases, and 9 bases lay between the germline ends. The sample is drawn from a study of T cell changes during pregnancy in multiple sclerosis. TCRdb keeps only in-frame clones here, not all; method: immunoSEQ multiplex PCR. The table lists approximately 84,000 clones, approximately 94% of them singletons, with about 2.5% in the top ten. This chain connects TRBV6-5 to TRBJ2-7, with D unclear. This sequence originates from a female donor with multiple sclerosis, enrolled in a pregnancy study. The sample here was peripheral blood, taken in the third trimester of pregnancy. CDR3 region: CASSYSRSSSYEQYF. The CDR3 nucleotides are TGTGCCAGCAGTTACTCGAGGAGTAGCTCCTACGAGCAGTACTTC.